This T cell receptor beta chain comes out of a study of cytomegalovirus exposure and HLA in healthy donors. General study results and limits: Altogether, 150 to 200 TCR beta chains were recorded as cytomegalovirus-associated. Some V segments, TRBV6-2 and TRBV6-3 among them, were indistinguishable and were therefore excluded. In a later analysis, productive TCRs from donors in an Asian-associated ancestry cluster reportedly carried fewer N-insertions than the cohort mean.

The PCR used 60 Vbeta and 13 Jbeta primers. The assay was immunoSEQ multiplex PCR, and TCRdb's table has in-frame clones only and misses some. The sample consists of approximately 80,000 clones, more than 70% of them appearing once. From germline, CDR1 is SGHTA and CDR2 FQGNSA. V was cut by 1 base and J by 1 base, with 16 bases left in between. The CDR3 runs 17 residues. To note about this clone: The antigen remains unidentified.

The receptor was derived from a man between 60 and 70 years old in good health and CMV-seronegative. This sequence joins TRBV7-2 and TRBJ1-1; D is perhaps TRBD1 (5 bases). What was sequenced was PBMCs. The CDR3 sequence: CASSLGIRAPTNTEAFF. DNA for the CDR3: TGTGCCAGCAGCTTAGGAATCAGGGCACCTACGAACACTGAAGCTTTCTTT.